One and the same sample provided the 19 T cell receptor beta chains below, sequenced in a study of blood T cell repertoires in COVID-19. TCRdb keeps only in-frame clones here, not all; method: immunoSEQ multiplex PCR. The sample shows 90,000 to 120,000 clones, 88% of them seen only once. Sequenced sample: peripheral blood. Source of these receptors: a human donor in a cohort sampled during active COVID-19.

CDR3 DNA sequence: TGTGCCAGCAGTCGGACAGGGGAGAATGAGCAGTTCTTC. This sequence encodes CASSRTGENEQFF. This sequence joins TRBV6-5 and TRBJ2-1; TRBD1 matches at 9 bases. This CDR3 spans 13 amino acids. V lost 5 bases and J lost 7; bases outside the gene matches: 3. In germline, CDR1 is MNHEY, CDR2 SVGAGI.

As for this clone: One end of the junction is discordant with germline, which a read error may explain. The rearrangement uses TRBV19 and TRBJ2-3; possibly TRBD2 for D (5 bases). The CDR3 is 18 amino acids. The germline CDR1 and CDR2 sequences are LNHDA and SQIVND (reference sequence). CDR3 amino acids: CASSIGGGVQASTDTQYF. Here the CDR3 DNA reads TGTGCCAGTAGCATAGGAGGAGGTGTGCAGGCTAGCACAGATACGCAGTATTTT.

The chain links TRBV2 to TRBJ2-1; 9 bases map to TRBD1. CDR1 is SNHLY, CDR2 FYNNEI, per germline. The CDR3 consists of 16 residues. Trimming took 1 base from V and 3 from J; bases not matched to a gene: 4. In nucleotides, the CDR3 is TGTGCCAGCAGTGAAGGACAGGGGGGTTTCTACAATGAGCAGTTCTTC. Translating it yields CASSEGQGGFYNEQFF.

This chain joins TRBV27 and TRBJ2-1, with 11 bases identical to TRBD2. The germline CDR1 and CDR2 sequences are MNHEY and SMNVEV (reference sequence). The ends lost 4 bases at V and 10 bases at J; junction bases unmatched: 15. The CDR3 runs to 17 residues. The chain's CDR3 is CASSSRLGLAGGWEQFF. As DNA, the CDR3 is TGTGCCAGCAGTTCCCGGTTGGGGCTAGCGGGGGGTTGGGAGCAGTTCTTC.

This clone was seen a handful of times. The gene calls are TRBV7-9 and TRBJ1-5; D may be TRBD1 (6 bases). Trimming took off 5 bases at V and 4 bases at J, with 15 bases between the two ends. The CDR3 is 15 residues long. Germline V CDR1 and CDR2: SEHNR, FQNEAQ (reference sequence). The CDR3 coding sequence is TGTGCCAGCAGCGCATCTGACAGGCCGAATCAGCCCCAGCATTTT. The encoded protein is CASSASDRPNQPQHF.

The chain has TRBV4-1 and TRBJ1-4; TRBD1 matches at 7 bases. The CDR3 runs to 13 residues. Losses at the gene ends were 8 bases for V and 6 bases for J; bases not matched to a gene: 6. CDR1 is MGHRA and CDR2 is YSYEKL in the germline V gene. CDR3 nucleotide sequence: TGCGCCAGCTCAGGGGGGAAAGATGAAAAACTGTTTTTT. Protein: CASSGGKDEKLFF.

The chain combines TRBV19 with TRBJ1-3, with D unresolved. V shed 5 bases and J shed 0 bases, with 23 bases lying between them. CDR1 and CDR2 from the germline V gene are LNHDA and SQIVND (reference sequence). CDR3 length: 19 amino acids. The CDR3 nucleotides read TGTGCCAGTAGTCTCTCCCTCCGGACGCCCGGGAACTCTGGAAACACCATATATTTT. It encodes CASSLSLRTPGNSGNTIYF. The whole variable domain, remainder taken from reference TRBV19 and TRBJ1-3, is DGGITQSPKYLFRKEGQNVTLSCEQNLNHDAMYWYRQDPGQGLRLIYYSQIVNDFQKGDIAEGYSVSREKKESFPLTVTSAQKNPTAFYLCASSLSLRTPGNSGNTIYFGEGSWLTVV.

This clone appeared a single time. The chain employs TRBV28 and TRBJ1-2; 8 bases line up with TRBD1. The CDR3 spans 15 residues. In germline, CDR1 is MDHEN, CDR2 SYDVKM. After removal of 6 bases from V and 2 bases from J, the junction contained 8 bases not matched to a gene. The CDR3 sequence is CASRTAGTGNYGYTF. The DNA for the CDR3 is TGTGCCAGCAGAACCGCCGGGACAGGCAACTATGGCTACACCTTC.

This chain uses TRBV3-1 (or the pseudogene TRBV3-2) with TRBJ2-7; 8 bases align to TRBD1. Trimming took 2 bases from V and 4 from J; bases not matched to a gene: 4. Germline lookup yields CDR1 LGHDT and CDR2 YNNKEL (reference sequence). This CDR3 is 14 amino acids long. The CDR3 coding sequence is TGTGCCAGCAGCCAAACAGGGGGATTTTACGAGCAGTACTTC. It encodes CASSQTGGFYEQYF.

Comments on this clone: Different DNA sequences within this sample yield the same CDR3. The chain carries TRBV11-2 and TRBJ2-1; 8 bases line up with TRBD2. This CDR3 is built from 15 residues. Germline V gene data show CDR1 as SGHAT and CDR2 as FQNNGV. V gave up 1 base and J gave up 4 bases; unmatched junction bases: 3. CDR3 residues: CASSLGLAGYNEQFF. Here the CDR3 DNA reads TGTGCCAGCAGCTTAGGGCTAGCGGGTTACAATGAGCAGTTCTTC.

The gene calls are TRBV19 and TRBJ2-7; 10 bases line up with TRBD1. V shed 4 bases and J 3 bases; nucleotides not matched to a gene: 6. The CDR3 is made up of 15 amino acids. CDR1 LNHDA and CDR2 SQIVND come from the germline V gene (reference sequence). The CDR3 DNA is TGTGCCAGTAGTACAGGACAGGGGGGGAGCTACGAGCAGTACTTC. Its protein product is CASSTGQGGSYEQYF.

This chain uses TRBV27 with TRBJ1-2; 8 positions match TRBD1. Germline assignment: CDR1 MNHEY and CDR2 SMNVEV (reference sequence). Trimming cost V 5 bases and J 7 bases; bases outside gene matches: 12. The CDR3 is 15 amino acids. The CDR3: CASSLIRGPLGGYTF. DNA for the CDR3: TGTGCCAGCAGTCTGATCAGGGGGCCTTTGGGTGGCTACACCTTC.

The chain carries TRBV28 and TRBJ1-3, with TRBD1 matching over 8 bases. Trimming took 5 bases from V and 6 from J; bases not matched to a gene: 9. The CDR3 has 15 residues. Germline CDR1 and CDR2: MDHEN and SYDVKM. The CDR3 reads CASSPPGTGLNTIYF. CDR3 DNA: TGTGCCAGCAGTCCCCCCGGGACAGGCTTAAACACCATATATTTT.

The chain is built from TRBV12-3 or TRBV12-4 and TRBJ2-7; TRBD2 is a possible D gene (5 bases). Deletions cut 4 bases from V and 2 bases from J, with 9 bases between. The CDR3 is 13 residues long. CDR3: CASSYGVTYEQYF. Written as DNA, the CDR3 is TGTGCCAGCAGTTACGGGGTTACCTACGAGCAGTACTTC.

The chain links TRBV6-6 to TRBJ1-4; 7 nucleotides match TRBD1. The CDR3 is made up of 13 amino acids. In germline, CDR1 is MNHNY, CDR2 SVGAGI (reference sequence). J lost 7 bases, V lost 4 bases, and 3 bases had no gene match. The CDR3 coding sequence is TGTGCCAGCAGTTCGACAGGGTCTGAAAAACTGTTTTTT. It encodes CASSSTGSEKLFF.

The chain has TRBV28 and TRBJ1-2; D gene unclear. CDR1 MDHEN and CDR2 SYDVKM come from the germline V gene. This CDR3 contains 13 residues. V dropped 3 bases and J dropped 7 bases, with 12 bases sitting between them. DNA for the CDR3: TGTGCCAGCAGTTTCCGGCGGACTAGTGGCTACACCTTC. As protein: CASSFRRTSGYTF.

In DNA form, the CDR3 reads TGCGCCAGCAGCCACGGGACAGGGGGCGTCACTGAAGCTTTCTTT. This sequence encodes CASSHGTGGVTEAFF. The chain uses TRBV4-1 and TRBJ1-1; 12 nucleotides line up with TRBD1. The CDR3 length is 15 residues. V dropped 3 bases and J dropped 4; count of bases not matched to a gene: 3. Looked up from germline, CDR1 is MGHRA and CDR2 is YSYEKL.

This sequence joins TRBV6-4 and TRBJ2-3; D uncertain. V was pared by 4 bases and J by 2 bases, with 7 bases between. The CDR3 consists of 13 residues. Germline-derived CDR1 and CDR2 are MRHNA and SNTAGT. The CDR3 is CASSAQDTDTQYF. The CDR3, as DNA: TGTGCCAGCAGTGCCCAGGACACAGATACGCAGTATTTT.

The chain uses TRBV6-4 and TRBJ1-6; D possibly corresponds to TRBD1 (6 bases). V lost 6 bases to trimming and J lost 6 bases, with 9 bases between them. The CDR3 consists of 13 residues. Germline assignment: CDR1 MRHNA and CDR2 SNTAGT. The CDR3 region has the DNA TGTGCCAGCAGGCTACAGGGTAATTCACCCCTCCACTTT. Residues: CASRLQGNSPLHF.